A single sample is the source of the 23 T cell receptor beta chains below, sequenced in a study of blood T cells in healthy people across ages. A second roughly 6 to 12 cycle PCR used barcoded and J-beta primers. Each CDR3 protein gets one entry after TCRdb re-called the 5' RACE reads with MiXCR. In the table there are some 760,000 distinct CDR3 sequences, 20% to 25% of which are singletons. The same data also contributed to another study, on T cells of mothers and their children.

Sequencing was carried out using blood. Every receptor here comes from a boy younger than 18 in good health.

This rearrangement joins TRBV20-1 to TRBJ1-1; 7 bases map to TRBD1. Germline CDR1 is DFQATT and CDR2 is SNEGSKA (reference sequence). J was trimmed by 0 bases and V by 5 bases; bases with no gene match: 3. This CDR3 region has 13 residues. CDR3 sequence (DNA): TGCAGTGCTTCGGGGACAGTGAACACTGAAGCTTTCTTT. This encodes CSASGTVNTEAFF.

The V and J genes are TRBV2 and TRBJ2-1; TRBD2 agrees at 12 bases. The last part of the DNA fits TRBJ2-7 better; the J call may be wrong. CDR3 length: 16 amino acids. The V gene's germline CDR1 is SNHLY and CDR2 FYNNEI. CDR3 residues: CASSAGTSGFPYEQYF. The CDR3, as DNA: TGTGCCAGCAGCGCGGGGACTAGCGGGTTCCCCTACGAGCAGTACTTC.

The chain carries TRBV10-3 and TRBJ2-5; the match to TRBD1 covers 7 bases. The end of the DNA aligns better with TRBJ2-7, so the J call may be wrong. The CDR3 is 15 residues long. Germline loops: CDR1 ENHRY, CDR2 SYGVKD. The DNA for the CDR3 is TGTGCCATCAGTCCACCGGTGGGACAGTGGGGCGAGCAGTACTTC. This codes for CAISPPVGQWGEQYF.

The CDR3 DNA reads as TGTGCCAGCAGTTCGGGACTAGCGGGGGGCGGGGGAGATACGCAGTATTTT. It encodes CASSSGLAGGGGDTQYF. The V call is TRBV27, the J call TRBJ2-3, with 15 bases fitting TRBD2. V lost 4 bases to trimming and J lost 5 bases; unmatched junction nucleotides: 7. CDR3 length: 17 residues. CDR1 and CDR2 (germline): MNHEY, SMNVEV (reference sequence).

The chain joins TRBV6-1 to TRBJ2-5, with 9 bases aligning to TRBD2. V shed 5 bases, J shed 2 bases, and the junction held 21 bases outside the gene matches. The CDR3 runs to 20 residues. The germline V gene encodes CDR1 MNHNS and CDR2 SASEGT. CDR3 in amino acids: CASSQQASGMRVALQETQYF. The CDR3, as DNA: TGTGCCAGCAGTCAGCAGGCTAGCGGGATGAGAGTGGCCTTGCAAGAGACCCAGTACTTC.

This chain joins TRBV2 and TRBJ2-5, with 9 nucleotides matching TRBD2. There are 16 residues in the CDR3. Germline assignment: CDR1 SNHLY and CDR2 FYNNEI. The ends lost 1 base at V and 1 base at J; junction bases unmatched: 4. CDR3 DNA: TGTGCCAGCAGTGAAGGACTAGCGGCGCCCCAAGAGACCCAGTACTTC. It yields the protein CASSEGLAAPQETQYF.

The chain is built from TRBV7-9 and TRBJ1-2, with D unclear. Between the trimmed V and J ends, which lost 0 bases and 8 bases, there was a span of 13 bases. The V gene's germline CDR1 is SEHNR and CDR2 FQNEAQ (reference sequence). CDR3 length: 14 amino acids. CDR3 amino acids: CASSLAEGSGGYTF. The CDR3 DNA follows: TGTGCCAGCAGCTTAGCGGAAGGCTCTGGGGGCTACACCTTC.

This clonotype came up a few times. This chain uses TRBV28 with TRBJ2-7; no firm D call. The CDR3 is made up of 12 amino acids. V lost 3 bases, J lost 8 bases, and 11 bases lay in between. Germline-derived CDR1 and CDR2 are MDHEN and SYDVKM. CDR3 nucleotides: TGTGCCAGCAGTTTGGTAAGGTTCAAGCAGTACTTC. This codes for CASSLVRFKQYF.

A few counts support this clonotype. J is TRBJ1-1 and V is TRBV27; D may be TRBD1 (6 bases). Trimming left V 3 bases short and J 3 bases short, with 11 bases between. The CDR3 is 14 residues long. CDR1 MNHEY and CDR2 SMNVEV come from the germline V gene (reference sequence). The CDR3: CASSLGATHTEAFF. The CDR3 nucleotides read TGTGCCAGCAGTTTGGGGGCTACCCACACTGAAGCTTTCTTT.

In this sample, this clonotype turned up a few times. The chain recombines TRBV29-1 with TRBJ2-3; 14 positions agree with TRBD2. Germline assignment: CDR1 SQVTM and CDR2 ANQGSEA. Germline trimming cut 2 bases from V and 5 bases from J; bases unmatched to any gene: 3. There are 15 residues in the CDR3. The CDR3 region has the DNA TGCAGCGTTGAAAGACTAGCGGGAGGGCAAGATACGCAGTATTTT. This codes for CSVERLAGGQDTQYF.

The CDR3 nucleotides read TGTGCCAGCAGCCGGCCCGGGACTAGCGAATACGAGCAGTACTTC. As protein: CASSRPGTSEYEQYF. V gene TRBV3-1 combines with J gene TRBJ2-7, with TRBD2 matching over 10 bases. This CDR3 has 15 amino acids. V lost 4 bases to trimming and J lost 4 bases; unmatched junction nucleotides: 7. Per germline, CDR1 LGHDT and CDR2 YNNKEL (reference sequence).

This clonotype was seen only a few times. Possible read error: a much larger clone is one base away. The chain joins TRBV7-2 to TRBJ2-7; 8 nucleotides align to TRBD2. The CDR3 loop spans 15 amino acids. Looked up from germline, CDR1 is SGHTA and CDR2 is FQGNSA. V shed 5 bases, J shed 3 bases, and the junction held 9 bases outside the gene matches. As DNA, the CDR3 is TGTGCCAGCAGCCTGGGACTAGTGGGGATCTACGAGCAGTACTTC. This encodes CASSLGLVGIYEQYF.

The CDR3 nucleotides are TGCAGCGTTGACTCCAAGAACACTGAAGCTTTCTTT. This sequence encodes CSVDSKNTEAFF. The chain is built from TRBV29-1 and TRBJ1-1; D is unresolved. V lost 3 bases to trimming and J lost 1 base, with 6 bases between them. The CDR3 loop spans 12 amino acids. Germline V CDR1 and CDR2: SQVTM, ANQGSEA.

This clonotype has more than one count but fewer than ten. V usage is TRBV6-2 or TRBV6-3 and J usage is TRBJ2-1; 10 nucleotides line up with TRBD2. The V gene end was trimmed by 0 bases and the J gene end by 7 bases; junction bases not matched to a gene: 30. Germline CDR1 reads MNHEY; CDR2 reads SVGEGT. The CDR3 is made up of 24 amino acids. The CDR3 nucleotides read TGTGCCAGCAGTTACTCGATAATGACTCCCGCTGTAACCAGCGGGAGGGAGGGGAAGAATGAGCAGTTCTTC. This sequence encodes CASSYSIMTPAVTSGREGKNEQFF.

The V gene is TRBV12-5, the J gene TRBJ2-5; D is perhaps TRBD1 (6 bases). The assigned J gene may be wrong: the sequence end matches TRBJ2-7 better. CDR3 length equals 17 residues. Germline V CDR1 and CDR2: LGHNT, FRNRAP. In DNA form, the CDR3 reads TGTGCTAGTGGTTTGTCGGTCTTGGGGGACAATTCCTACGAGCAGTACTTC. Amino acids: CASGLSVLGDNSYEQYF.

The chain uses TRBV7-2 and TRBJ2-5; D call uncertain. Germline lookup yields CDR1 SGHTA and CDR2 FQGNSA. The ends were cut back, 0 bases at V and 1 base at J, with 6 bases in the middle. This CDR3 region has 14 residues. CDR3 region: CASSLATLQETQYF. The CDR3 DNA follows: TGTGCCAGCAGCTTAGCCACACTCCAAGAGACCCAGTACTTC.

This clonotype was seen only a few times. V usage is TRBV10-3 and J usage is TRBJ2-7; D remains unclear. Per germline, CDR1 ENHRY and CDR2 SYGVKD. The CDR3 covers 16 residues. V was pared by 3 bases and J by 5 bases, with 20 bases between. This CDR3 is CAISDPSFRVTNEQYF. CDR3 DNA: TGTGCCATCAGTGACCCGAGTTTCCGGGTAACGAACGAGCAGTACTTC.

The rearrangement links TRBV11-1 to TRBJ2-1; 10 nucleotides line up with TRBD2. The CDR3 totals 16 residues. Germline-derived CDR1 and CDR2 are SGHAT and FQDESV (reference sequence). The J segment lost 5 bases and the V segment lost 5 bases, leaving 9 bases of the junction unmatched. The CDR3 nucleotides are TGTGCCAGCAGCAGCTGGACTAGCGGAACCAACAATGAGCAGTTCTTC. This encodes CASSSWTSGTNNEQFF.

This clonotype was detected only a few times. The J gene is TRBJ1-2, the V gene TRBV6-5; D is ambiguous. Germline CDR1 and CDR2: MNHEY and SVGAGI. CDR3 size: 13 residues. Trimming left V 4 bases short and J 3 bases short, with 9 bases between. This CDR3 is CASSFGSYYGYTF. In DNA, the CDR3 is TGTGCCAGCAGTTTCGGCTCGTACTATGGCTACACCTTC.

The rearrangement joins TRBV6-2 or TRBV6-3 to TRBJ2-1; 9 nucleotides align to TRBD1. CDR1 and CDR2 (germline): MNHEY, SVGEGT. Germline trimming cut 6 bases from V and 9 bases from J; bases unmatched to any gene: 12. The CDR3 is 15 residues long. The CDR3 DNA sequence: TGTGCCAGCAGAACCTACAGGGGGCGAAGGGGTGAGCAGTTCTTC. Encoded protein: CASRTYRGRRGEQFF.

This clonotype was picked up a small number of times. The rearrangement links TRBV20-1 to TRBJ2-5, with 12 positions matching TRBD2. The ends lost 3 bases at V and 2 bases at J; junction bases unmatched: 10. Germline-derived CDR1 and CDR2 are DFQATT and SNEGSKA (reference sequence). There are 17 residues in the CDR3. CDR3 residues: CSARGAEGLAGQETQYF. The CDR3 nucleotides are TGCAGTGCTAGGGGGGCCGAAGGACTAGCGGGGCAAGAGACCCAGTACTTC.

This clonotype was seen more than once but under ten times. The DNA for the CDR3 is TGTGCCAGCAGTTTTTCCCCGACAGGGGTCCAAGAGACCCAGTACTTC. Translated, it gives CASSFSPTGVQETQYF. The chain uses TRBV28 and TRBJ2-5, with 8 bases identical to TRBD1. J lost 1 base, V lost 3 bases, and 7 bases had no gene match. The CDR3 is 16 residues long. Germline assignment: CDR1 MDHEN and CDR2 SYDVKM.

This clonotype occurred a few times. This sequence joins TRBV7-8 and TRBJ1-4; D ambiguous. Deletions cut 3 bases from V and 6 bases from J, with 8 bases between. This CDR3 has 13 residues. Looked up from germline, CDR1 is SGHVS and CDR2 is FQNEAQ. DNA of the CDR3: TGTGCCAGCAGCTTCTGGGGAGATGAAAAACTGTTTTTT. It translates to CASSFWGDEKLFF.